One sample yielded the 9 T cell receptor beta chains listed below, sequenced in a study of response to subunit inactivated influenza vaccine. Using its own MiXCR run on the RT-PCR reads, TCRdb lists one record per CDR3 protein. The data show roughly 620,000 distinct CDR3 sequences, approximately 10% seen once. This same sample was also part of a study on T cells expressing NK-cell markers. Per that paper: UMIs accompanied the 5'RACE template switching by which TCR beta cDNA was made.

Sequenced material: PBMCs from blood, taken on the day of vaccination. The receptors were gathered from a man over 45 who received an inactivated influenza vaccine.

V and J are TRBV7-6 and TRBJ1-6; D is possibly TRBD1 (5 bases). V was cut by 5 bases and J by 8 bases, with 7 bases left in between. The CDR3 runs to 12 residues. Germline-derived CDR1 and CDR2 are SGHVS and FNYEAQ. The CDR3 region is CASSEGDSPLHF. The CDR3, as DNA: TGTGCCAGCAGCGAAGGGGATTCACCCCTCCACTTT.

V usage is TRBV7-2 and J usage is TRBJ2-7, with D uncertain. Germline V lookup: CDR1 SGHTA, CDR2 FQGNSA. Trimming pared 0 bases from V and 6 bases from J, leaving 15 bases between. The CDR3 spans 15 residues. CDR3 amino acids: CASSLAGIMLGEQYF. The CDR3, as DNA: TGTGCCAGCAGCTTAGCGGGGATAATGCTTGGCGAGCAGTACTTC.

This clonotype was seen at least ten times. The chain recombines TRBV28 with TRBJ2-3, with D unclear. Between the trimmed V and J ends, which lost 4 bases and 2 bases, there was a span of 10 bases. The CDR3 runs 14 residues. The germline V gene encodes CDR1 MDHEN and CDR2 SYDVKM. Here the CDR3 DNA reads TGTGCCAGCAGTTCAAGGGTCTCCACAGATACGCAGTATTTT. Protein sequence: CASSSRVSTDTQYF.

The rearrangement joins TRBV12-3 or TRBV12-4 to TRBJ1-2; D might be TRBD1 (5 bases). The CDR3 is 13 residues long. V lost 5 bases to trimming and J lost 4 bases, with 11 bases between them. CDR3 sequence reads: CASSTTAVYGYTF. The CDR3 DNA reads TGTGCCAGCAGTACGACAGCGGTCTATGGCTACACCTTC.

The chain combines TRBV3-1 with TRBJ2-2, with 12 bases lining up with TRBD1. The CDR3 covers 15 residues. CDR1 LGHDT and CDR2 YNNKEL come from the germline V gene (reference sequence). The V segment lost 6 bases and the J segment 5 bases; nucleotides outside the gene matches: 4. DNA of the CDR3: TGTGCCAGCAGGGGGACAGGGGGCCGGACCGGGGAGCTGTTTTTT. Its protein is CASRGTGGRTGELFF.

This clonotype has a handful of counts. V is TRBV27 and J is TRBJ1-2, with 7 bases fitting TRBD1. The CDR3 is 13 amino acids. The trim removed 6 bases at V and 7 bases at J, leaving 8 bases unmatched. Germline assignment: CDR1 MNHEY and CDR2 SMNVEV (reference sequence). The DNA for the CDR3 is TGTGCCAGCAGCATGACAGGGTGGGGTGGCTACACCTTC. This gives the protein CASSMTGWGGYTF.

The J gene is TRBJ2-7, the V gene TRBV28; 12 bases align to TRBD1. V was pared by 8 bases and J by 5 bases, with 4 bases of the junction left unmatched. CDR3 length: 13 residues. CDR1 MDHEN and CDR2 SYDVKM come from the germline V gene. CDR3 sequence reads: CASLGDRGHEQYF. CDR3 nucleotide sequence: TGTGCCAGCCTCGGGGACAGGGGGCACGAGCAGTACTTC.

This clonotype was observed a few times. The V call is TRBV7-6, the J call TRBJ2-1; 10 bases align to TRBD1. The V gene end was trimmed by 1 base and the J gene end by 4 bases; junction bases not matched to a gene: 7. Looked up from germline, CDR1 is SGHVS and CDR2 is FNYEAQ. The CDR3 has 17 residues. CDR3: CASSLVFSGQGYNEQFF. The CDR3 nucleotides read TGTGCCAGCAGCTTAGTTTTTTCGGGACAGGGGTACAATGAGCAGTTCTTC.

Only a few counts were recorded for this clonotype. This sequence joins TRBV18 and TRBJ1-5; no clear D gene. The CDR3 consists of 14 residues. The germline gives CDR1 KGHSH, CDR2 LQKENI. The V and J ends lost 5 bases and 2 bases respectively, with 10 bases between them. The chain's CDR3 is CASSAGQGNQPQHF. The CDR3 DNA reads as TGTGCCAGCTCAGCCGGCCAGGGCAATCAGCCCCAGCATTTT.